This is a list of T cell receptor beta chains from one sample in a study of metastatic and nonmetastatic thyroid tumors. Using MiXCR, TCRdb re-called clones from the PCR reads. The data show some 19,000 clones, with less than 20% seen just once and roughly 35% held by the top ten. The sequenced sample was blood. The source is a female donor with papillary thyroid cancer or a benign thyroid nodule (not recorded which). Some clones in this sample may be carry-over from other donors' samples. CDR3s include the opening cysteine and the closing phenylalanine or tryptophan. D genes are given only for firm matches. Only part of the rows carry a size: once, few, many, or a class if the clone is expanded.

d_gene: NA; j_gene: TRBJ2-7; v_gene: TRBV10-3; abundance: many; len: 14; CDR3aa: CAISEFSARYEQYF; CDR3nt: TGTGCCATCAGTGAGTTTAGCGCTCGATACGAGCAGTACTTC
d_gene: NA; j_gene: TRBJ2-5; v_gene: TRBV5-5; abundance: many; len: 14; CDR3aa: CASSLVPAKETQYF; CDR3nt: TGTGCCAGCAGCTTGGTTCCCGCGAAGGAGACCCAGTACTTC
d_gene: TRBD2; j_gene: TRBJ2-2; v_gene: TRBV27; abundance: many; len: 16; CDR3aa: CASSGQRAGAGGELFF; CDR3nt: TGTGCCAGCTCCGGCCAACGAGCGGGAGCGGGGGGGGAGCTGTTTTTT
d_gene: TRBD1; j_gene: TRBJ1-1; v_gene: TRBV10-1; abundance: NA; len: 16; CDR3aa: CASSEVDRGPATEAFF; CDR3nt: TGCGCCAGCAGTGAAGTGGACAGGGGGCCTGCCACTGAAGCTTTCTTT
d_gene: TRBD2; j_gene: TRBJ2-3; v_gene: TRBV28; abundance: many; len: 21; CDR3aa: CASSLRWGATSGEESTDTQYF; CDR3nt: TGTGCCAGCAGTTTGAGGTGGGGGGCTACTAGCGGGGAGGAAAGCACAGATACGCAGTATTTT
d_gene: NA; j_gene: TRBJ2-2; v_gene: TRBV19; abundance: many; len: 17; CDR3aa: CASSHGGSGLNTGELFF; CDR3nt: TGTGCCAGTAGCCACGGGGGTAGCGGACTGAACACCGGGGAGCTGTTTTTT
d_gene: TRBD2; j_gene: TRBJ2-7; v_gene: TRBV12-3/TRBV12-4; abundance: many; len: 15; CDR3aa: CASRGRGGGTYEQYF; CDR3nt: TGTGCCAGCAGGGGACGGGGGGGAGGTACCTACGAGCAGTACTTC
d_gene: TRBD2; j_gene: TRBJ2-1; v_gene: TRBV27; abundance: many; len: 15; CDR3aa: CASSQSGRAWNEQFF; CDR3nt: TGTGCCAGCAGTCAGAGCGGGAGGGCCTGGAATGAGCAGTTCTTC
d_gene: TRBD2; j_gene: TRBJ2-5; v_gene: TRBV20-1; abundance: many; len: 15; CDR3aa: CSAIPLAGGQETQYF; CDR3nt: TGCAGTGCTATCCCCTTAGCGGGAGGGCAAGAGACCCAGTACTTC
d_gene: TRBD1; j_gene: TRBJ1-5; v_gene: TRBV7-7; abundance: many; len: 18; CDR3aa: CASTISELATGTNQPQHF; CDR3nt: TGTGCTAGCACCATTAGCGAACTCGCGACAGGGACGAATCAACCCCAGCATTTT
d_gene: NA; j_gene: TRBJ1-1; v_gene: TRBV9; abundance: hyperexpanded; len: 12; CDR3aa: CASSGSNTEAFF; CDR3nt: TGTGCCAGCAGCGGATCTAACACTGAAGCTTTCTTT
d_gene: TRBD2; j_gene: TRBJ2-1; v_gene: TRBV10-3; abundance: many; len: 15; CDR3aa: CAINPGLAGPREQFF; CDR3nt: TGTGCCATCAACCCGGGACTAGCGGGCCCACGTGAGCAGTTCTTC
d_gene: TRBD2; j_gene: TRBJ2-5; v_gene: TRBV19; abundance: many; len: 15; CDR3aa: CASSTGSSGKETQYF; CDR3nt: TGTGCCAGTAGTACGGGAAGTAGCGGGAAAGAGACCCAGTACTTC
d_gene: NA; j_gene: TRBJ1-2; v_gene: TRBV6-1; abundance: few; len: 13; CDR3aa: CASSEPGTSSYTF; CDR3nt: TGTGCCAGCAGTGAGCCCGGGACTTCAAGCTACACCTTC
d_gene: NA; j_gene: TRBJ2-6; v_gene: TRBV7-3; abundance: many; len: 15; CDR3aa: CASSPGSQGSNVLTF; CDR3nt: TGTGCCAGCAGCCCAGGGTCCCAGGGTTCCAACGTCCTGACTTTC
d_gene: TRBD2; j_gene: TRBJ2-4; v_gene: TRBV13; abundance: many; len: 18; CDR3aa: CASSSRGGAGGPGDIQYF; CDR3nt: TGTGCCAGCAGCTCCCGCGGGGGAGCGGGAGGGCCTGGGGACATTCAGTACTTC
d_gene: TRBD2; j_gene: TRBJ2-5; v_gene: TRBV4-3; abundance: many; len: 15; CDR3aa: CASSQGNSGRETQYF; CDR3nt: TGCGCCAGCAGCCAAGGGAATAGCGGGAGGGAGACCCAGTACTTC
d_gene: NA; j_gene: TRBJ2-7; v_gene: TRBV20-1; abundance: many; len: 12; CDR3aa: CSAFRDYYEQYF; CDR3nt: TGCAGTGCTTTCCGGGATTACTACGAGCAGTACTTC
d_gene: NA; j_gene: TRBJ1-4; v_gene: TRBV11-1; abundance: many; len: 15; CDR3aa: CASSSMGGWGEKLFF; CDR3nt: TGTGCCAGCAGCTCCATGGGGGGCTGGGGTGAAAAACTGTTTTTT
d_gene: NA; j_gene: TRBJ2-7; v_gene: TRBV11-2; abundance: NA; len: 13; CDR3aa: CASSIEQIGEQYF; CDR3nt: TGTGCCAGCAGCATTGAACAGATCGGAGAGCAGTACTTC
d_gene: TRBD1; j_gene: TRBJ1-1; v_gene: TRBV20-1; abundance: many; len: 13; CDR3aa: CSASGDRNTEAFF; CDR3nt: TGCAGTGCTAGTGGGGACAGGAACACGGAAGCTTTCTTT
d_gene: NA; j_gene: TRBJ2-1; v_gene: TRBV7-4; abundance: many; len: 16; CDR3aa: CASSNYRDGGRGEQFF; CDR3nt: TGTGCCAGCAGCAATTACAGGGATGGGGGAAGGGGTGAGCAGTTCTTC
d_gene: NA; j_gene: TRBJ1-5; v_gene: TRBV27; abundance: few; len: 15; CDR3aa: CASSPPTLSNQPQHF; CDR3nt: TGTGCCAGCAGTCCCCCGACACTTAGCAATCAGCCCCAGCATTTT
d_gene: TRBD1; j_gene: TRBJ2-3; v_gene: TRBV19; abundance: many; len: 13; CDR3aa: CATRTGSTDTQYF; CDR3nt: TGTGCCACTCGGACAGGGAGCACAGATACGCAGTATTTT